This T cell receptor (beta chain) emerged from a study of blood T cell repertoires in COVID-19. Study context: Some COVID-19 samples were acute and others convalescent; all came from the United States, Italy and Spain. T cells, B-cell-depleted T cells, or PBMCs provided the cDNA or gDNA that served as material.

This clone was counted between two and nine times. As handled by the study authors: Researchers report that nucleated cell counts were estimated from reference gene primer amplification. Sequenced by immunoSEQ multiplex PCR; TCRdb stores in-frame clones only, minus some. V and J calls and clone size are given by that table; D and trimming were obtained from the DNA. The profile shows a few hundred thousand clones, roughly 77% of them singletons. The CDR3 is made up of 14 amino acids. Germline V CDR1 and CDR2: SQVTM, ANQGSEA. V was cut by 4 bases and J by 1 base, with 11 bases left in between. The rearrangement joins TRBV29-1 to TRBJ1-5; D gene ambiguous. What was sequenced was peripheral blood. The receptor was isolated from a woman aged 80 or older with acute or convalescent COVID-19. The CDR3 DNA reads TGCAGCGTTGCAGCGGACGGCAGCAATCAGCCCCAGCATTTT. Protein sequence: CSVAADGSNQPQHF.